The present entry profiles one TCR beta chain with its context. Its antigen is still unknown. Germline loops: CDR1 MNHNY, CDR2 SVGAGI (reference sequence). The CDR3 is 13 residues long. The data are from a study of blood T cells in healthy people across ages. Study results and limitations: Donors of long life had a larger count of naive CD4+ cells and greater diversity than aged donors. Naive T cell percentage showed a strong correlation with the diversity of TCR beta.

A second roughly 7 to 11 cycle PCR used barcoded and J-beta primers. Each of the cDNA molecules was tagged by a template-switch adaptor with 12 random nucleotides. Via MiXCR, TCRdb re-called the 5' RACE reads, giving one row per CDR3 protein. The sample includes more than 1.4 million distinct CDR3 sequences, around 42% of them seen just once. The sequencing sample was made of blood. This TCR was sampled from a woman aged 18 to 35 in good health. V usage is TRBV6-6 and J usage is TRBJ2-7; possibly TRBD1 or TRBD2 for D (5 bases each). The J call may be in error: the DNA end matches TRBJ2-1 better. Written as DNA, the CDR3 is TGTGCCACCTGGGACCCCCTAGGACCGGAACAGTTCTTC. The encoded protein is CATWDPLGPEQFF.